This is a list of T cell receptor beta chains from one sample in a study of cytomegalovirus exposure and HLA in healthy donors. This table comes from immunoSEQ multiplex PCR, and its TCRdb copy is limited to in-frame clones, with some not included. The sample shows about 100,000 clones, 60% to 80% of them seen only once. Sequenced material: PBMCs. The receptors shown here come from a young woman in good health and CMV-seropositive. Each CDR3 is given with its conserved first and last residue. The D gene is left open where the match is weak. For some rows the clone size is stated as once, few or many, or as a class when expanded; others skip it.

D: TRBD2; V: TRBV14; size: -; J: TRBJ2-7; CDR3: CASSQGGLAVIEQYF; DNA: TGTGCCAGCAGCCAAGGGGGACTAGCCGTCATCGAGCAGTACTTC
D: -; V: TRBV29-1; size: -; J: TRBJ2-3; CDR3: CSILDGTDTQYF; DNA: TGCAGCATACTAGACGGCACAGATACGCAGTATTTT
D: TRBD2; V: TRBV7-3; size: few; J: TRBJ2-7; CDR3: CASSQRLAGGNEQYF; DNA: TGTGCCAGCAGCCAAAGACTAGCGGGAGGGAACGAGCAGTACTTC
D: TRBD1; V: TRBV28; size: -; J: TRBJ1-4; CDR3: CASSLIGGSEKLFF; DNA: TGTGCCAGCAGTTTAATAGGGGGCTCTGAAAAACTGTTTTTT
D: TRBD1; V: TRBV30; size: -; J: TRBJ1-1; CDR3: CAWSGVGRGQGTEAFF; DNA: TGTGCCTGGAGTGGGGTGGGCAGGGGGCAAGGCACTGAAGCTTTCTTT
D: -; V: TRBV5-1; size: few; J: TRBJ2-1; CDR3: CASSLPSPSTDEQFF; DNA: TGCGCCAGCAGCTTGCCTAGCCCCTCAACGGATGAGCAGTTCTTC
D: TRBD2; V: TRBV10-3; size: once; J: TRBJ2-2; CDR3: CAISESLAGAVDGELFF; DNA: TGTGCCATCAGTGAGTCGTTAGCGGGAGCTGTGGACGGGGAGCTGTTTTTT
D: -; V: TRBV29-1; size: -; J: TRBJ1-1; CDR3: CSVELRGNTEAFF; DNA: TGCAGCGTTGAGCTTCGGGGGAACACTGAAGCTTTCTTT
D: -; V: TRBV11-2; size: once; J: TRBJ2-1; CDR3: CASSFNRASGNEQFF; DNA: TGTGCCAGCAGCTTTAACAGGGCCTCCGGGAATGAGCAGTTCTTC
D: TRBD1; V: TRBV7-9; size: -; J: TRBJ2-7; CDR3: CASSVYRGFTYEQYF; DNA: TGTGCCAGCAGCGTCTACAGGGGATTTACCTACGAGCAGTACTTC
D: TRBD1; V: TRBV11-2; size: -; J: TRBJ1-1; CDR3: CASSFRDSEAFF; DNA: TGTGCCAGCAGTTTCCGGGACAGTGAAGCTTTCTTT
D: -; V: TRBV7-3; size: -; J: TRBJ2-5; CDR3: CASSLGSSRQETQYF; DNA: TGTGCCAGCAGCTTAGGCTCCTCCCGACAAGAGACCCAGTACTTC
D: TRBD1; V: TRBV5-1; size: -; J: TRBJ1-1; CDR3: CASSFDGQGNTEAFF; DNA: TGCGCCAGCAGCTTCGACGGACAGGGGAACACTGAAGCTTTCTTT
D: -; V: TRBV19; size: -; J: TRBJ1-1; CDR3: CASIPGLSTEAFF; DNA: TGTGCCAGTATTCCAGGGTTAAGCACTGAAGCTTTCTTT
D: -; V: TRBV6-1; size: few; J: TRBJ2-3; CDR3: CASRGGTDTQYF; DNA: TGTGCCAGCAGGGGAGGCACAGATACGCAGTATTTT
D: -; V: TRBV27; size: -; J: TRBJ2-1; CDR3: CASSSGNEQFF; DNA: TGTGCCAGCAGTTCGGGCAATGAGCAGTTCTTC
D: -; V: TRBV6-4; size: -; J: TRBJ2-1; CDR3: CASSDSDRQGQFF; DNA: TGTGCCAGCAGTGACTCGGATAGACAAGGGCAGTTCTTC
D: -; V: TRBV9; size: -; J: TRBJ1-2; CDR3: CASSVLSEEGYTF; DNA: TGTGCCAGCAGCGTACTAAGCGAGGAAGGCTACACCTTC
D: TRBD1; V: TRBV27; size: -; J: TRBJ2-7; CDR3: CASSFDRGPYEQYF; DNA: TGTGCCAGCAGTTTTGACAGGGGTCCCTACGAGCAGTACTTC
D: TRBD1; V: TRBV4-1; size: -; J: TRBJ2-1; CDR3: CASSQGIAKGQQDNEQFF; DNA: TGCGCCAGCAGCCAAGGCATCGCGAAGGGACAGCAGGATAATGAGCAGTTCTTC
D: TRBD1; V: TRBV19; size: -; J: TRBJ2-7; CDR3: CASSTTDRGSYEQYF; DNA: TGTGCCAGTAGTACCACGGACAGGGGTTCCTACGAGCAGTACTTC
D: TRBD2; V: TRBV7-3; size: -; J: TRBJ2-1; CDR3: CASSLTFSGISYNEQFF; DNA: TGTGCCAGCAGCTTAACGTTTAGCGGGATATCCTACAATGAGCAGTTCTTC
D: -; V: TRBV30; size: once; J: TRBJ2-2; CDR3: CAWSGLVNTGELFF; DNA: TGTGCCTGGAGTGGGCTCGTGAACACCGGGGAGCTGTTTTTT
D: -; V: TRBV28; size: once; J: TRBJ2-3; CDR3: CASSLAARDTDTQYF; DNA: TGTGCCAGCAGTCTCGCAGCGAGAGACACAGATACGCAGTATTTT
D: -; V: TRBV28; size: few; J: TRBJ1-1; CDR3: CASSLVRNTEAFF; DNA: TGTGCCAGCAGTTTAGTGCGGAACACTGAAGCTTTCTTT
D: TRBD1; V: TRBV5-6; size: few; J: TRBJ1-1; CDR3: CASSIQGRNTEAFF; DNA: TGTGCCAGCAGCATACAGGGGAGGAACACTGAAGCTTTCTTT
D: TRBD1; V: TRBV10-3; size: -; J: TRBJ2-7; CDR3: CAITRTGTTYEQYF; DNA: TGTGCCATCACCCGGACAGGAACTACCTACGAGCAGTACTTC
D: TRBD1; V: TRBV6-1; size: -; J: TRBJ1-1; CDR3: CASSGLGTGDAEAFF; DNA: TGTGCCAGCAGTGGGCTAGGGACAGGCGACGCTGAAGCTTTCTTT
D: -; V: TRBV28; size: -; J: TRBJ1-2; CDR3: CASSLRRGYGYTF; DNA: TGTGCCAGCAGTTTGCGGCGGGGCTATGGCTACACCTTC
D: TRBD1; V: TRBV4-3; size: -; J: TRBJ1-3; CDR3: CASSQVGQGGNTIYF; DNA: TGCGCCAGCAGCCAAGTTGGACAGGGGGGAAACACCATATATTTT
D: -; V: TRBV27; size: -; J: TRBJ1-5; CDR3: CASSFQGSHQPQHF; DNA: TGTGCCAGCAGTTTTCAGGGGTCGCATCAGCCCCAGCATTTT
D: TRBD2; V: TRBV29-1; size: -; J: TRBJ2-7; CDR3: CSVGLADWEQYF; DNA: TGCAGCGTAGGACTAGCTGACTGGGAGCAGTACTTC
D: -; V: TRBV11-2; size: -; J: TRBJ2-7; CDR3: CASSLTGEAFYEQYF; DNA: TGTGCCAGCAGCTTAACGGGGGAGGCTTTCTACGAGCAGTACTTC
D: TRBD1; V: TRBV19; size: -; J: TRBJ1-1; CDR3: CASSTQGDRGLGRTEAFF; DNA: TGTGCCAGTAGTACACAGGGGGACAGGGGTTTAGGGCGCACTGAAGCTTTCTTT
D: TRBD1; V: TRBV13; size: -; J: TRBJ1-1; CDR3: CASSPMGQGNTEAFF; DNA: TGTGCCAGCAGTCCTATGGGACAGGGGAACACTGAAGCTTTCTTT
D: TRBD1; V: TRBV19; size: -; J: TRBJ2-2; CDR3: CASSFGQGAGNTGELFF; DNA: TGTGCCAGTAGTTTCGGACAGGGGGCGGGGAACACCGGGGAGCTGTTTTTT
D: TRBD1; V: TRBV29-1; size: -; J: TRBJ1-1; CDR3: CSARTGGQVNTEAFF; DNA: TGCAGCGCTCGGACAGGGGGCCAGGTGAACACTGAAGCTTTCTTT
D: TRBD2; V: TRBV11-3; size: few; J: TRBJ2-5; CDR3: CASSLGAAGETQYF; DNA: TGTGCCAGCAGCTTAGGGGCAGCGGGGGAGACCCAGTACTTC
D: -; V: TRBV7-3; size: -; J: TRBJ1-1; CDR3: CASSLTGDTEAFF; DNA: TGTGCCAGCAGCTTAACAGGGGACACTGAAGCTTTCTTT
D: -; V: TRBV2; size: -; J: TRBJ2-6; CDR3: CASRLRLAGANVLTF; DNA: TGTGCCAGCAGGCTCCGGTTGGCTGGGGCCAACGTCCTGACTTTC
D: -; V: TRBV5-1; size: -; J: TRBJ2-3; CDR3: CASSPELGAGTDTQYF; DNA: TGCGCCAGCAGCCCGGAACTAGGTGCAGGCACAGATACGCAGTATTTT
D: -; V: TRBV6-6; size: few; J: TRBJ2-7; CDR3: CASSTSTYEQYF; DNA: TGTGCCAGCAGTACTAGTACCTACGAGCAGTACTTC
D: TRBD1; V: TRBV6-1; size: few; J: TRBJ2-2; CDR3: CASSDSGTATGELFF; DNA: TGTGCCAGCAGTGATTCCGGGACAGCCACCGGGGAGCTGTTTTTT
D: -; V: TRBV16; size: few; J: TRBJ1-2; CDR3: CASSQQPLVGDYYGYTF; DNA: TGTGCCAGCAGCCAACAACCCCTAGTAGGGGATTACTATGGCTACACCTTC
D: -; V: TRBV29-1; size: few; J: TRBJ2-1; CDR3: CSVERGDSLYNEQFF; DNA: TGCAGCGTTGAGCGCGGGGACAGCCTCTACAATGAGCAGTTCTTC
D: -; V: TRBV6-4; size: -; J: TRBJ2-1; CDR3: CASSPEGSTYNEQFF; DNA: TGTGCCAGCAGTCCGGAGGGAAGCACCTACAATGAGCAGTTCTTC
D: TRBD1; V: TRBV11-2; size: -; J: TRBJ2-2; CDR3: CASSTTGGTGELFF; DNA: TGTGCCAGCAGTACTACAGGGGGCACCGGGGAGCTGTTTTTT
D: -; V: TRBV6-5; size: -; J: TRBJ1-5; CDR3: CASSYSRQGNQPQHF; DNA: TGTGCCAGCAGTTACTCAAGACAAGGCAATCAGCCCCAGCATTTT
D: -; V: TRBV7-9; size: -; J: TRBJ1-5; CDR3: CASSLRGSGQPQHF; DNA: TGTGCCAGCAGCTTAAGAGGGTCCGGGCAGCCCCAGCATTTT
D: TRBD1; V: TRBV28; size: -; J: TRBJ1-2; CDR3: CAARGTVYGYTF; DNA: TGTGCCGCCCGAGGGACAGTCTATGGCTACACCTTC
D: TRBD2; V: TRBV4-3; size: once; J: TRBJ2-6; CDR3: CASSPSGGSGANVLTF; DNA: TGCGCCAGCAGCCCTAGCGGGGGCTCTGGGGCCAACGTCCTGACTTTC
D: -; V: TRBV11-2; size: -; J: TRBJ2-7; CDR3: CASSFLRGPRLEQYF; DNA: TGTGCCAGCAGCTTTCTGCGGGGGCCAAGGCTCGAGCAGTACTTC
D: -; V: TRBV28; size: once; J: TRBJ1-1; CDR3: CASSLDRNTEAFF; DNA: TGTGCCAGCAGTTTGGACAGGAACACTGAAGCTTTCTTT
D: -; V: TRBV2; size: -; J: TRBJ1-1; CDR3: CASTPLGLQGGDTEAFF; DNA: TGTGCCAGCACCCCCCTGGGTTTACAGGGAGGGGACACTGAAGCTTTCTTT
D: TRBD2; V: TRBV19; size: few; J: TRBJ2-3; CDR3: CATRQLSGRGGTDTQYF; DNA: TGTGCCACCAGGCAGCTTAGCGGGAGGGGTGGTACAGATACGCAGTATTTT
D: -; V: TRBV28; size: -; J: TRBJ2-6; CDR3: CASSYLGGSGANVLTF; DNA: TGTGCCAGCAGTTATCTGGGGGGCTCTGGGGCCAACGTCCTGACTTTC